Presented here are 28 T cell receptor beta chains from one specimen sequenced in a study of shared clonotypes between healthy human individuals. TCRdb's copy holds only in-frame clones and misses some; the assay was immunoSEQ multiplex PCR. The table includes approximately 2,000,000 clones, just over 90% detected once. CD8 cells classed as naive were CD45RO-negative and positively selected for CCR7, excluding terminally differentiated effector memory CD45RA+ cells. The sample was naive CD8+ T cells from PBMCs. Every receptor here comes from a man in his late teens or twenties in good health. Some clones in this sample may be carry-over from other donors' samples.

This sequence joins TRBV27 and TRBJ2-2; 7 nucleotides agree with TRBD2. This CDR3 is 18 amino acids long. Germline lookup yields CDR1 MNHEY and CDR2 SMNVEV (reference sequence). V was clipped by 0 bases and J by 6 bases; unmatched bases: 13. The CDR3 coding sequence is TGTGCCAGCAGTTTATCGAACCCCCCTGGACTAGAGGCCGGGGAGCTGTTTTTT. Translation gives CASSLSNPPGLEAGELFF.

Regarding this clone: A much larger clone lies one base from this, so it may be a read error. Other nucleotide sequences from this sample produce the same CDR3. This chain uses TRBV28 with TRBJ1-5; D call uncertain. With 3 bases removed from V and 4 bases from J, the gap between germline ends came to 1 base. This CDR3 region has 11 residues. CDR1 is MDHEN and CDR2 is SYDVKM in the germline V gene. The CDR3 bases are TGTGCCAGCAGTTTGAATCAGCCCCAGCATTTT. Its protein is CASSLNQPQHF.

This clone was observed once. CDR3 protein: CASSRGDGLQETQYF. DNA for the CDR3: TGTGCCAGCAGCCGAGGGGACGGTCTCCAAGAGACCCAGTACTTC. The chain joins TRBV11-2 to TRBJ2-5; D may match TRBD1 or TRBD2 (5 bases each). Deletions cut 5 bases from V and 1 base from J, with 14 bases between. The CDR3 has 15 amino acids. Germline assignment: CDR1 SGHAT and CDR2 FQNNGV.

This clone appeared once. This chain joins TRBV6-5 and TRBJ2-1; the D gene is possibly TRBD1 (5 bases). Germline loops: CDR1 MNHEY, CDR2 SVGAGI. Trimming removed 3 bases at V and 9 bases at J, with 12 bases between. This CDR3 is built from 13 residues. CDR3 in amino acids: CASSYMNQGEQFF. CDR3 DNA sequence: TGTGCCAGCAGTTATATGAACCAGGGTGAGCAGTTCTTC.

The J gene is TRBJ2-7, the V gene TRBV9, with D possibly matching TRBD2 (6 bases). V lost 1 base to trimming and J lost 2 bases, with 16 bases between them. The germline V gene has CDR1 SGDLS and CDR2 YYNGEE. The CDR3 extends over 16 amino acids. The CDR3 DNA reads TGTGCCAGCAGCGTAAGCTCGCGGGGTAGTCCCTACGAGCAGTACTTC. Translating it yields CASSVSSRGSPYEQYF.

The genes are TRBV27 and TRBJ2-7; 9 nucleotides line up with TRBD1. This CDR3 region has 14 residues. CDR1 and CDR2 (germline): MNHEY, SMNVEV (reference sequence). Germline trimming cut 10 bases from V and 3 bases from J; bases unmatched to any gene: 10. The CDR3 here is CATAAGQGIYEQYF. The CDR3 DNA sequence: TGTGCCACTGCGGCGGGACAGGGAATCTACGAGCAGTACTTC.

This clone was found once. The chain combines TRBV15 with TRBJ1-1, with D unresolved. V gave up 1 base and J gave up 3 bases, with 6 bases separating them. The CDR3 spans 13 residues. From germline, CDR1 is LNHNV and CDR2 YYDKDF (reference sequence). The CDR3 coding sequence is TGTGCCACCAGCAGAGTCCTTGACACTGAAGCTTTCTTT. Its protein is CATSRVLDTEAFF.

The genes are TRBV12-5 and TRBJ1-2; D is undetermined. Trimming removed 3 bases from V and 8 bases from J, with 19 bases in between. Germline CDR1 reads LGHNT; CDR2 reads FRNRAP. The CDR3 is 15 amino acids. This CDR3 is CASGFAGNRREGYTF. CDR3 nucleotides: TGTGCTAGTGGTTTTGCGGGGAACCGCAGAGAGGGCTACACCTTC.

The chain links TRBV7-3 to TRBJ1-2; D is undetermined. The CDR3 has 15 amino acids. The V and J ends lost 5 bases and 0 bases respectively, with 13 bases between them. The germline V gene has CDR1 SGHTA and CDR2 FQGTGA. The CDR3 DNA follows: TGTGCCAGCAGCCCCACGCACTCGGCTAACTATGGCTACACCTTC. Its translation: CASSPTHSANYGYTF.

This clone was detected once. CDR3 loop: CASSEGFGGVFYEQYF. CDR3 nucleotide sequence: TGTGCCAGCAGTGAAGGTTTCGGGGGGGTCTTCTACGAGCAGTACTTC. This chain links TRBV6-1 with TRBJ2-7, with TRBD2 matching over 8 bases. The CDR3 sequence is 16 residues long. Trimming cost V 1 base and J 3 bases; bases outside gene matches: 8. CDR1 and CDR2 (germline): MNHNS, SASEGT.

With regard to this clone: This sample includes further DNA sequences coding for the same CDR3. The V and J genes are TRBV9 and TRBJ2-3; 9 bases agree with TRBD2. The ends lost 4 bases at V and 1 base at J; junction bases unmatched: 4. Germline V gene sequence: CDR1 SGDLS, CDR2 YYNGEE. The CDR3 is made up of 15 amino acids. CDR3 nucleotide sequence: TGTGCCAGCAGCACACGGACTAGCGGCACAGATACGCAGTATTTT. This translates into CASSTRTSGTDTQYF.

This clone has a single count. The chain uses TRBV9 and TRBJ2-7; possible D gene TRBD2, 5 bases. Germline CDR1 SGDLS, CDR2 YYNGEE. CDR3 length: 15 amino acids. Between the trimmed V and J ends, which lost 4 bases and 5 bases, there was a span of 19 bases. Here the CDR3 DNA reads TGTGCCAGCAGCCCCCCCAGCGGCCCTCGGGACGAGCAGTACTTC. It encodes CASSPPSGPRDEQYF.

The chain uses TRBV19 and TRBJ1-1; no reliable D call. With 5 bases removed from V and 0 bases from J, the gap between germline ends came to 13 bases. There are 15 residues in the CDR3. CDR1 and CDR2 from the germline V gene are LNHDA and SQIVND (reference sequence). CDR3 DNA: TGTGCCAGTAGTCGAAACGGGAGATTGAACACTGAAGCTTTCTTT. Protein: CASSRNGRLNTEAFF.

The chain has TRBV6-1 and TRBJ2-5; no clear D gene. CDR1 and CDR2 (germline): MNHNS, SASEGT. V lost 2 bases, J lost 2 bases, and 12 bases lay in between. There are 15 residues in the CDR3. CDR3 sequence reads: CASSEWVVVQETQYF. The CDR3 DNA sequence: TGTGCCAGCAGTGAATGGGTCGTAGTACAAGAGACCCAGTACTTC.

The chain links TRBV6-6 to TRBJ1-4; no definite D call. The V end was cut by 4 bases, the J end by 8 bases, with 11 bases between. There are 13 residues in the CDR3. The germline V gene encodes CDR1 MNHNY and CDR2 SVGAGI (reference sequence). Here the CDR3 DNA reads TGTGCCAGCAGTTCCCGGATAGAGGAAAAACTGTTTTTT. Translated, it gives CASSSRIEEKLFF.

Points on this clone: This CDR3 is also generated by other DNA sequences in the sample. The V and J genes are TRBV9 and TRBJ1-4; D gene uncertain. The germline gives CDR1 SGDLS, CDR2 YYNGEE. CDR3 length equals 14 residues. V lost 2 bases and J 5 bases, leaving 10 bases between the germline ends. CDR3 bases: TGTGCCAGCAGCGTTGGAACAGCGAATGAAAAACTGTTTTTT. This gives the protein CASSVGTANEKLFF.

CDR3 sequence: CASSLPRDTGNTEAFF. The CDR3 DNA follows: TGTGCCAGCAGCTTACCCCGAGATACAGGGAACACTGAAGCTTTCTTT. The chain employs TRBV7-2 and TRBJ1-1, with a tentative D call TRBD1 (5 bases). CDR3 length: 16 amino acids. The ends were cut back, 2 bases at V and 1 base at J, with 14 bases in the middle. Looked up from germline, CDR1 is SGHTA and CDR2 is FQGNSA.

The chain joins TRBV9 to TRBJ1-2; 12 bases map to TRBD1. Germline V CDR1 and CDR2: SGDLS, YYNGEE. The CDR3 loop spans 15 amino acids. J lost 6 bases, V lost 0 bases, and 3 bases had no gene match. CDR3 sequence: CASSVEGQGADGYTF. The CDR3 DNA sequence: TGTGCCAGCAGCGTAGAGGGACAGGGGGCCGATGGCTACACCTTC.

The chain carries TRBV10-2 and TRBJ2-1; the match to TRBD2 covers 9 bases. Germline CDR1 is WSHSY and CDR2 is SAAADI. CDR3 length: 15 amino acids. Trimming cost V 3 bases and J 3 bases; bases outside gene matches: 3. In DNA form, the CDR3 reads TGCGCCAGCAGTGACGGTAGCGGGGGCTACAATGAGCAGTTCTTC. This sequence encodes CASSDGSGGYNEQFF.

This chain joins TRBV9 and TRBJ2-5; weak D call: TRBD2 (5 bases). The ends were cut back, 0 bases at V and 3 bases at J, with 9 bases in the middle. CDR3 size: 14 residues. Germline V gene sequence: CDR1 SGDLS, CDR2 YYNGEE. The chain's CDR3 is CASSVVEEKETQYF. The CDR3, as DNA: TGTGCCAGCAGCGTAGTGGAGGAGAAAGAGACCCAGTACTTC.

V and J are TRBV10-3 and TRBJ2-7; D may be TRBD2 (5 bases). Germline V gene sequence: CDR1 ENHRY, CDR2 SYGVKD. The CDR3 length is 15 residues. Trimming removed 4 bases from V and 5 bases from J, with 18 bases in between. CDR3 bases: TGTGCCATCAGTGTGGACCCCGGGAATGCAGACGAGCAGTACTTC. This translates into CAISVDPGNADEQYF.

The chain links TRBV29-1 to TRBJ1-3, with D possibly TRBD1 on 5 matching bases. V lost 5 bases, J lost 8 bases, and 13 bases lay in between. The CDR3 length is 12 residues. Germline assignment: CDR1 SQVTM and CDR2 ANQGSEA. The CDR3 loop is CSVWVGVDTIYF. CDR3 bases: TGCAGCGTTTGGGTAGGGGTTGACACCATATATTTT.

The chain couples TRBV7-6 to TRBJ2-1; possibly TRBD2 for D (6 bases). V was shortened by 5 bases and J by 7 bases, with 18 bases between the two germline ends. CDR1 and CDR2 from the germline V gene are SGHVS and FNYEAQ. There are 15 residues in the CDR3. The CDR3 DNA is TGTGCCAGCAGCCGAGAGACTAGGGATGGGAATGAGCAGTTCTTC. This gives the protein CASSRETRDGNEQFF.

As to this clone: Distinct nucleotide sequences in the sample also encode this CDR3. The V and J genes are TRBV9 and TRBJ2-1; 12 bases map to TRBD2. Germline assignment: CDR1 SGDLS and CDR2 YYNGEE. The J segment lost 3 bases and the V segment lost 3 bases, leaving 4 bases of the junction unmatched. CDR3 size: 16 residues. The CDR3 protein is CASSGGLAGIYNEQFF. CDR3 DNA sequence: TGTGCCAGCAGCGGAGGACTAGCGGGGATCTACAATGAGCAGTTCTTC.

This chain uses TRBV27 with TRBJ2-7, with TRBD1 matching over 9 bases. Losses at the gene ends were 3 bases for V and 2 bases for J; bases not matched to a gene: 5. Germline V gives CDR1 MNHEY, CDR2 SMNVEV (reference sequence). The CDR3 consists of 15 residues. The CDR3 nucleotides read TGTGCCAGCAGTTTTGGGGGGACAGGGACCTACGAGCAGTACTTC. Encoded protein: CASSFGGTGTYEQYF.

The J gene is TRBJ1-4, the V gene TRBV25-1; 7 bases are shared with TRBD1. CDR1 is MGHDK, CDR2 SYGVNS, per germline. The CDR3 totals 15 residues. The J segment lost 3 bases and the V segment lost 6 bases, leaving 7 bases of the junction unmatched. The CDR3 region is CASRRNRGANEKLFF. The CDR3 DNA reads TGTGCCAGCAGGCGCAACAGGGGAGCTAATGAAAAACTGTTTTTT.

J is TRBJ2-1 and V is TRBV9; D call uncertain. Germline V lookup: CDR1 SGDLS, CDR2 YYNGEE. The CDR3 runs to 16 residues. V was cut by 3 bases and J by 0 bases, with 13 bases left in between. The CDR3 reads CASSARSGSSYNEQFF. Written as DNA, the CDR3 is TGTGCCAGCAGCGCCCGATCAGGTAGCTCCTACAATGAGCAGTTCTTC.

V and J are TRBV5-4 and TRBJ1-1; no reliable D call. Germline assignment: CDR1 SGHNT and CDR2 YYREEE (reference sequence). This CDR3 comprises 15 residues. V shed 0 bases and J shed 3 bases, with 12 bases lying between them. This chain's CDR3 is CASSLAGSFHTEAFF. The CDR3 region has the DNA TGTGCCAGCAGCTTGGCCGGGAGCTTTCACACTGAAGCTTTCTTT.